The 13 T cell receptor beta chains reported below all come from one sample, sequenced in a study of Graves' ophthalmopathy and Graves' hyperthyroidism. TCR beta CDR3 regions were amplified from RNA transcripts. HTBI primers primed a first-round RT-PCR, and a second-round multiplex PCR followed. Each CDR3 protein gets one entry after TCRdb re-called the multiplex PCR reads with MiXCR. The table lists approximately 330,000 distinct CDR3 sequences, about a sixth of them singletons, with 9% to 15% in the top ten. Sample: peripheral blood. The receptors derive from an adult man with Graves' ophthalmopathy.

This clonotype occurred many times. Mismatch with germline at one junction end may stem from a read error. V is TRBV7-3 and J is TRBJ2-7; the match to TRBD1 covers 11 bases. Per germline, CDR1 SGHTA and CDR2 FQGTGA. The CDR3 extends over 15 amino acids. The CDR3 protein is CAGSLTGTGGYEQYF. The DNA of the CDR3 is TGTGCCGGCAGCCTCACGGGGACAGGGGGATACGAGCAGTACTTC.

The V gene is TRBV4-2, the J gene TRBJ2-5; D may match TRBD1 or TRBD2 (6 bases each). The CDR3 contains 17 residues. The V gene's germline CDR1 is LGHNA and CDR2 YNFKEQ. V lost 0 bases and J lost 0, with 14 bases in between. The CDR3 reads CASSQDGSGAYQETQYF. CDR3 sequence (DNA): TGTGCCAGCAGCCAAGATGGGTCGGGGGCGTACCAAGAGACCCAGTACTTC.

This clonotype was recorded many times. The genes are TRBV6-2 or TRBV6-3 and TRBJ1-6; D ambiguous. The V gene lost 4 bases and the J gene lost 7 bases, with 14 bases spanning the gap. The CDR3 runs to 15 residues. Germline V lookup: CDR1 MNHEY, CDR2 SVGEGT. For the CDR3, the DNA is TGTGCCAGCAGTTTGTCGGGCGCCCAGAATTCACCCCTCCACTTT. The encoded protein is CASSLSGAQNSPLHF.

This clonotype was counted many times. V and J are TRBV5-1 and TRBJ2-7; 13 nucleotides agree with TRBD2. The CDR3 length is 18 residues. Germline loops: CDR1 SGHRS, CDR2 YFSETQ. Trimming took 3 bases from V and 4 from J; bases not matched to a gene: 13. The CDR3 coding sequence is TGCGCCAGCAGCTCCCTGGGGACTAGCGGGAAGGATACTTACGAGCAGTACTTC. It translates to CASSSLGTSGKDTYEQYF.

This clonotype was counted at least ten times. The J gene is TRBJ1-5, the V gene TRBV15, with 7 bases lining up with TRBD1. CDR3 length equals 14 residues. The J segment lost 3 bases and the V segment lost 5 bases, leaving 4 bases of the junction unmatched. From germline, CDR1 is LNHNV and CDR2 YYDKDF (reference sequence). The CDR3 nucleotides are TGTGCCACCAGCTATCAGGGGGACAATCAGCCCCAGCATTTT. This codes for CATSYQGDNQPQHF.

Ten or more counts support this clonotype. The V call is TRBV6-5, the J call TRBJ1-2; no reliable D call. There are 13 residues in the CDR3. CDR1 MNHEY and CDR2 SVGAGI come from the germline V gene. V was trimmed by 2 bases and J by 4 bases, leaving 8 bases between them. In DNA, the CDR3 is TGTGCCAGCAGTTACGACAATGGCTATGGCTACACCTTC. Its protein is CASSYDNGYGYTF.

Many counts were recorded for this clonotype. The V and J genes are TRBV11-2 and TRBJ2-5, with 11 bases matching TRBD2. The CDR3 runs 18 residues. Losses at the gene ends were 5 bases for V and 2 bases for J; bases not matched to a gene: 13. The germline CDR1 and CDR2 sequences are SGHAT and FQNNGV. The CDR3 region has the DNA TGTGCCAGCAGCCTAAGCATAGCGGGGGGGGTAAGACAAGAGACCCAGTACTTC. Translated: CASSLSIAGGVRQETQYF.

At least ten counts were recorded for this clonotype. The chain links TRBV20-1 to TRBJ2-5; 7 bases map to TRBD2. This CDR3 region has 16 residues. The V gene end was trimmed by 1 base and the J gene end by 3 bases; junction bases not matched to a gene: 11. Germline values: CDR1 DFQATT, CDR2 SNEGSKA (reference sequence). CDR3 bases: TGCAGTGCTAGAGCCGGAAGGGAGGGGATAAAAGAGACCCAGTACTTC. It encodes CSARAGREGIKETQYF.

Concerning this clonotype itself: The junction differs from germline at one of its ends, possibly a read error. V usage is TRBV6-1 and J usage is TRBJ1-3; no definite D call. Germline V gene data show CDR1 as MNHNS and CDR2 as SASEGT. The length of the CDR3 is 14 residues. The CDR3 sequence: CASSRTQTGNTISF. The CDR3, as DNA: TGTGCCAGCAGTCGCACACAGACTGGAAACACCATATCTTTT.

This clonotype was seen many times. The V gene is TRBV5-8, the J gene TRBJ1-2; D unresolved. V lost 5 bases and J lost 8, with 16 bases in between. Germline CDR1 SGHTS, CDR2 YDEGEE. The CDR3 is made up of 13 amino acids. CDR3 sequence (DNA): TGTGCCAGCAGACTGGTCGGATGGGGAGGCTACACCTTC. It specifies CASRLVGWGGYTF.

V usage is TRBV29-1 and J usage is TRBJ2-5, with 9 positions matching TRBD2. V gave up 1 base and J gave up 1 base; unmatched junction bases: 13. Germline V gene sequence: CDR1 SQVTM, CDR2 ANQGSEA. This CDR3 has 18 amino acids. The CDR3 bases are TGCAGCGTTGAAGTCGCCTTCGCTAGCGGGGACAGCCAAGAGACCCAGTACTTC. The encoded protein is CSVEVAFASGDSQETQYF.

This clonotype has ten or more counts. This chain links TRBV19 with TRBJ1-5; TRBD1 matches at 9 bases. Germline CDR1 and CDR2: LNHDA and SQIVND (reference sequence). Germline trimming cut 7 bases from V and 6 bases from J; bases unmatched to any gene: 7. This CDR3 comprises 14 residues. The CDR3 sequence is CASKPGQGGQPQHF. CDR3 sequence (DNA): TGTGCCAGTAAACCGGGACAGGGAGGTCAGCCCCAGCATTTT.

This clonotype has just one count. The chain links TRBV28 to TRBJ2-7; 7 bases are shared with TRBD2. The junction had 11 bases not matched to a gene; V was cut back by 8 bases and J by 4 bases. The CDR3 consists of 14 residues. Germline-derived CDR1 and CDR2 are MDHEN and SYDVKM. CDR3 loop: CASHGWEGLYEQYF. CDR3 DNA sequence: TGTGCCAGCCACGGGTGGGAGGGGCTTTACGAGCAGTACTTC.